The 2 T cell receptor beta chains presented below share a single source sample, sequenced in a study of T cell clonality in common variable immunodeficiency. Study-level results: In common variable immunodeficiency, TCR beta chains reportedly carried fewer deletions and N-nucleotide insertions.

The antigens of these receptors remain unknown. TCRdb's copy holds only in-frame clones and misses some; the assay was immunoSEQ multiplex PCR. The profile covers more than 25,000 clones, none occurring a single time. The sequencing input was peripheral blood mononuclear cells. The receptors come from a human donor with common variable immunodeficiency.

At least ten counts were recorded for this clone. The read falls 3 residues short of the CDR3 end, and the missing part is taken from the germline J gene. The rearrangement joins TRBV28 to TRBJ2-7; 10 positions match TRBD2. The V gene's germline CDR1 is MDHEN and CDR2 SYDVKM. J was trimmed by 5 bases and V by 2 bases; bases with no gene match: 6. The CDR3 runs 15 residues. CDR3 amino acids: CASSLRAGGPDEQYF. The covered CDR3 bases are TGTGCCAGCAGTTTAAGAGCGGGAGGGCCAGACGAG.

Notes on this clone: The read stops 3 residues short of the end of the CDR3; the missing end is completed from the germline J gene. The chain joins TRBV19 to TRBJ2-1, with D possibly being TRBD2 (5 bases). Trimming pared 0 bases from V and 4 bases from J, leaving 13 bases between. Germline assignment: CDR1 LNHDA and CDR2 SQIVND (reference sequence). The CDR3 has 16 residues. The CDR3 loop reads CASSIDGEFVYNEQFF. The part of the CDR3 DNA that was read is TGTGCCAGTAGTATAGACGGGGAGTTCGTATACAATGAG.